The 6 T cell receptor beta chains in this list originate from one sample, sequenced in a study of cytotoxic CD8 clonotypes in ibrutinib-treated CLL. Only in-frame clones appear in the TCRdb table, and some are missing; sequencing was by immunoSEQ multiplex PCR. The sample gives 250,000 to 350,000 clones, about 72% of which show up once; roughly 5% is in the top ten. This specimen was PBMCs, taken at disease progression, from a patient treated with ibrutinib. Receptors were obtained from a human donor with chronic lymphocytic leukemia.

V usage is TRBV6-6 and J usage is TRBJ1-5; D call uncertain. Trimming shortened V by 11 bases and J by 4 bases, and 18 bases separated the two germline ends. There are 14 residues in the CDR3. Germline-derived CDR1 and CDR2 are MNHNY and SVGAGI (reference sequence). CDR3 protein: CAAASRSFNQPQHF. CDR3 bases: TGTGCCGCAGCAAGCCGGTCGTTTAATCAGCCCCAGCATTTT.

J is TRBJ1-3 and V is TRBV15; D uncertain. The CDR3 is made up of 15 amino acids. CDR1 and CDR2 from the germline V gene are LNHNV and YYDKDF (reference sequence). The V and J ends lost 1 base and 4 bases respectively, with 11 bases between them. CDR3 nucleotides: TGTGCCACCAGCAGAGGAAGGGCTTGGGGAAACACCATATATTTT. Residues: CATSRGRAWGNTIYF.

This clone showed up just a few times. V usage is TRBV10-2 and J usage is TRBJ2-1; D remains unclear. Between the trimmed V and J ends, which lost 6 bases and 10 bases, there was a span of 10 bases. The CDR3 runs to 11 residues. Germline assignment: CDR1 WSHSY and CDR2 SAAADI. CDR3: CASRVGGEQFF. CDR3 sequence (DNA): TGCGCCAGCAGAGTAGGCGGCGAGCAGTTCTTC.

The chain carries TRBV1 and TRBJ2-7. TRBV1 is assigned pseudogene status. This CDR3 comprises 12 residues. CDR3 bases: TGCACCAGCAGCCTAAGGGTCTACGAGCAGTACTTC. Translation: CTSSLRVYEQYF.

The chain employs TRBV6-5 and TRBJ2-5, with TRBD1 matching 11 bases. The CDR3 sequence is 14 residues long. The V and J ends lost 2 bases and 5 bases, in that order; junction bases with no gene match: 1. Germline V gene data show CDR1 as MNHEY and CDR2 as SVGAGI. CDR3 residues: CASSYRTGGETQYF. CDR3 sequence (DNA): TGTGCCAGCAGTTACCGGACAGGGGGCGAGACCCAGTACTTC.

The gene calls are TRBV7-2 and TRBJ1-4; tentative D call: TRBD1 (5 bases). This CDR3 is 15 amino acids long. Germline assignment: CDR1 SGHTA and CDR2 FQGNSA. V gave up 1 base and J gave up 5 bases, with 11 bases separating them. CDR3 bases: TGTGCCAGCAGCTTAGTTTGGGGGGTAAATGAAAAACTGTTTTTT. Amino acid sequence: CASSLVWGVNEKLFF. The whole variable domain, remainder taken from reference TRBV7-2 and TRBJ1-4, is GAGVSQSPSNKVTEKGKDVELRCDPISGHTALYWYRQSLGQGLEFLIYFQGNSAPDKSGLPSDRFSAERTGGSVSTLTIQRTQQEDSAVYLCASSLVWGVNEKLFFGSGTQLSVL.